The 7 T cell receptor beta chains in this list originate from one sample, sequenced in a study of vaccination and CD4 T cells after COVID-19 (dated by TCRdb to between 2021 and 2023). The protocol used for the library was PCR. The run used an Illumina iSeq 100. TCR sequencing of DNA from cultured CD4+ T cells used the Oncomine TCR Beta short-read assay at the Johns Hopkins FTIC core. The public reads were reanalyzed by TCRdb: fastp trimming at Q25, MiXCR alignment, in-frame beta chains only. Every CDR3 protein is listed once, alongside the most common genes and DNA of its rows. The sample table holds 15,000 to 20,000 distinct CDR3 sequences, of which 70% were seen once. The top ten clonotypes cover approximately 16% of the sample. The antigens of these receptors remain unknown. The treatment or condition label, as the study defines it: approximately nine-day PBMC culture with coronavirus spike peptide pools or control peptides (ViraFEST assay).

The sequenced sample consisted of CD4+ T cells from blood, cultured in vitro. Receptors originate from a human donor who had recovered from COVID-19.

The rearrangement joins TRBV7-9 to TRBJ2-2; D not resolved. From germline, CDR1 is SEHNR and CDR2 FQNEAQ (reference sequence). This CDR3 has 16 residues. The germline V and J ends were trimmed by 0 bases and 0 bases, with 8 bases remaining between them. The CDR3 coding sequence is TGTGCCAGCAGCTTAGCTCGGATAACGAACACCGGGGAGCTGTTTTTT. Translation gives CASSLARITNTGELFF.

The gene calls are TRBV7-2 and TRBJ2-3, with 7 nucleotides matching TRBD1. This CDR3 is 15 amino acids long. V shed 2 bases, J shed 1 base, and the junction held 3 bases outside the gene matches. Looked up from germline, CDR1 is SGHTA and CDR2 is FQGNSA. The CDR3 protein is CASSLRGPGTDTQYF. CDR3 nucleotide sequence: TGTGCCAGCAGCTTAAGGGGGCCCGGCACAGATACGCAGTATTTT.

The CDR3 DNA sequence: TGTGCCTGGACAGGGTTAGGGGAAAAACTGTTTTTT. Translation: CAWTGLGEKLFF. This chain links TRBV30 with TRBJ1-4, with D possibly TRBD1 on 5 matching bases. This CDR3 has 12 amino acids. In germline, CDR1 is GTSNPN, CDR2 SVGIG (reference sequence). Trimming left V 4 bases short and J 8 bases short, with 11 bases between.

The V and J genes are TRBV7-9 and TRBJ2-3; 8 nucleotides line up with TRBD1. The CDR3 has 14 residues. Germline-derived CDR1 and CDR2 are SEHNR and FQNEAQ (reference sequence). V shed 8 bases and J 2 bases; nucleotides not matched to a gene: 6. CDR3 residues: CASADRELTDTQYF. CDR3 bases: TGTGCCAGCGCGGACAGGGAACTCACAGATACGCAGTATTTT.

The chain uses TRBV7-2 and TRBJ1-2, with no clear D. Germline values: CDR1 SGHTA, CDR2 FQGNSA. With 5 bases removed from V and 3 bases from J, the gap between germline ends came to 16 bases. The CDR3 sequence is 15 residues long. CDR3 in DNA: TGTGCCAGCAGCCTACAAGGAGGGTTTGACTATGGCTACACCTTC. Its translation is CASSLQGGFDYGYTF.

This chain links TRBV7-9 with TRBJ2-1; D unclear. Per the germline V gene, CDR1 is SEHNR and CDR2 is FQNEAQ (reference sequence). V lost 4 bases and J lost 0, with 7 bases in between. The CDR3 consists of 14 residues. In DNA form, the CDR3 reads TGTGCCAGCAGCTCGTGGAGCTCCTACAATGAGCAGTTCTTC. This translates into CASSSWSSYNEQFF.

The chain recombines TRBV9 with TRBJ2-5; 8 nucleotides line up with TRBD1. The CDR3 is made up of 15 amino acids. Germline V CDR1 and CDR2: SGDLS, YYNGEE. The ends lost 3 bases at V and 7 bases at J; junction bases unmatched: 11. CDR3 region: CASSAATGGSRTQYF. In DNA, the CDR3 is TGTGCCAGCAGCGCCGCAACAGGGGGGAGTAGGACCCAGTACTTC. The whole variable domain, filled in from reference TRBV9 and TRBJ2-5, reads DSGVTQTPKHLITATGQRVTLRCSPRSGDLSVYWYQQSLDQGLQFLIQYYNGEERAKGNILERFSAQQFPDLHSELNLSSLELGDSALYFCASSAATGGSRTQYFGPGTRLLVL.